This T cell receptor beta chain was identified during a study of OX40 agonist ivuxolimab in advanced cancers. V dropped 2 bases and J dropped 2; count of bases not matched to a gene: 4. This CDR3 has 15 amino acids. Germline CDR1 SEHNR, CDR2 FQNEAQ (reference sequence). Some clones are missing from TCRdb's copy, which holds only in-frame ones; the method was immunoSEQ multiplex PCR. The data hold 15,000 to 20,000 clones, with 65% to 85% observed a single time. V gene TRBV7-9 combines with J gene TRBJ2-5; 8 bases match TRBD2. Specimen: CD4+ or CD8+ T cells sorted from blood, collected in a trial of the OX40 agonist ivuxolimab. The TCR was taken from an adult with an advanced solid tumor such as melanoma, head and neck, liver or kidney cancer. The CDR3 DNA is TGTGCCAGCAGCTTAAGCGGGAGAGAACAAGAGACCCAGTACTTC. This translates into CASSLSGREQETQYF.